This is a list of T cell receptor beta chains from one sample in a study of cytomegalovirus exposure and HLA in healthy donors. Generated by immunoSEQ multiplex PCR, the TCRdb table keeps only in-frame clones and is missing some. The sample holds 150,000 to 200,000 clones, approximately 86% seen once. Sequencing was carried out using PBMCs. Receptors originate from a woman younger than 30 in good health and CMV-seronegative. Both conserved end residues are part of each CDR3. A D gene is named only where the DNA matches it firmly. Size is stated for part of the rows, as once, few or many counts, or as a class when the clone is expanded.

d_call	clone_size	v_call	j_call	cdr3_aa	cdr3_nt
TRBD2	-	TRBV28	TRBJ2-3	CASRSPGLASSTDTQYF	TGTGCCAGCAGATCTCCGGGACTAGCGTCAAGCACAGATACGCAGTATTTT
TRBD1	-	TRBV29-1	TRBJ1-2	CSVRQGAWGYTF	TGCAGCGTACGACAGGGGGCGTGGGGCTACACCTTC
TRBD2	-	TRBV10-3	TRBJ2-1	CAISIDLAGEGNEQFF	TGTGCCATCAGTATCGATCTAGCGGGAGAAGGGAATGAGCAGTTCTTC
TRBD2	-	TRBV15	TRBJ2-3	CATSRGGLAGWADTQYF	TGTGCCACCAGCAGAGGGGGACTAGCGGGGTGGGCAGATACGCAGTATTTT
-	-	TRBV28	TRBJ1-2	CASRYQGYGYTF	TGTGCCAGCAGGTATCAGGGCTATGGCTACACCTTC
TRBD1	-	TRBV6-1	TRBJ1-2	CASSDGQGIVYGYTF	TGTGCCAGCAGTGATGGACAGGGAATAGTCTATGGCTACACCTTC
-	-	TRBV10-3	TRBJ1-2	CAISVGGYGYTF	TGTGCCATCAGTGTGGGGGGCTATGGCTACACCTTC
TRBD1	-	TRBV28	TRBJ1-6	CASSHQTGPGVPLHF	TGTGCCAGCAGTCACCAGACAGGGCCGGGGGTACCCCTCCACTTT
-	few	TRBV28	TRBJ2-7	CASSFADYEQYF	TGTGCCAGCAGTTTCGCGGACTACGAGCAGTACTTC
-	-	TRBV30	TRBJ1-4	CAWRVQTNEKLFF	TGTGCCTGGAGAGTACAAACTAATGAAAAACTGTTTTTT
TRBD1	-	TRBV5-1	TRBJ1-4	CASSPGTVNEKLFF	TGCGCCAGTAGCCCTGGGACAGTTAATGAAAAACTGTTTTTT
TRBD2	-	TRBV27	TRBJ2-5	CASSSRTSGDQETQYF	TGTGCCAGCAGTTCCCGGACTAGCGGGGACCAAGAGACCCAGTACTTC
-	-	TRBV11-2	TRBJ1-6	CASSENSPLHF	TGTGCCAGCAGCGAGAATTCACCCCTCCACTTT
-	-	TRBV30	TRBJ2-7	CAWSVLVNEQYF	TGTGCCTGGAGTGTACTAGTGAACGAGCAGTACTTC
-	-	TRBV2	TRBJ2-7	CASSVGGAYEQYF	TGTGCCAGCAGTGTCGGCGGGGCCTACGAGCAGTACTTC
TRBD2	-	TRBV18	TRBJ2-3	CASSPPVGLAGANSDTQYF	TGTGCCAGCTCACCACCGGTGGGACTAGCGGGAGCGAATTCCGATACGCAGTATTTT
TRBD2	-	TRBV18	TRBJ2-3	CASSPPMRGGTDTQYF	TGTGCCAGCTCACCACCGATGCGGGGAGGGACTGATACGCAGTATTTT
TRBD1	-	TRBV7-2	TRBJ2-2	CASSTRTGVTGELFF	TGTGCCAGCAGCACCCGGACAGGGGTCACCGGGGAGCTGTTTTTT
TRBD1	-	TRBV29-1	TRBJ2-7	CSAGTGDSYEQYF	TGCAGCGCCGGGACAGGGGACTCCTACGAGCAGTACTTC
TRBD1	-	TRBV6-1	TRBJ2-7	CASSDLGTGGGEQYF	TGTGCCAGCAGTGACCTCGGGACAGGGGGCGGCGAGCAGTACTTC